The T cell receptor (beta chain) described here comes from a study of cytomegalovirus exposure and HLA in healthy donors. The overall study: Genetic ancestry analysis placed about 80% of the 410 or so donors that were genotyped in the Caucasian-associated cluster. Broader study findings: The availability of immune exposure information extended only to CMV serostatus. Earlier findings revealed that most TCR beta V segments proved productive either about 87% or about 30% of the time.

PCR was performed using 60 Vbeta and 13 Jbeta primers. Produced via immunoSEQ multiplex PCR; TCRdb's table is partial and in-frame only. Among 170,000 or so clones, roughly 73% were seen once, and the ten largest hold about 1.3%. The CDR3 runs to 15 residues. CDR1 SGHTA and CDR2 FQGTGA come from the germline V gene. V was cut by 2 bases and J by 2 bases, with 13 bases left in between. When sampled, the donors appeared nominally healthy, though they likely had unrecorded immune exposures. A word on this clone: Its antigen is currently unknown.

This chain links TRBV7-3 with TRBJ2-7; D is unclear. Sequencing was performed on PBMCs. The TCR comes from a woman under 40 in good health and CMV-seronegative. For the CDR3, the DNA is TGTGCCAGCAGCTTAGAAACGGGTTCACCCTACGAGCAGTACTTC. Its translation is CASSLETGSPYEQYF.